This T cell receptor (beta chain) was retrieved from a study of OX40 agonist ivuxolimab in advanced cancers. Broader study findings: Antigen specificity of clonally expanded peripheral T cells was not established.

Germline V lookup: CDR1 SGHAT, CDR2 FQNNGV. CDR3 length: 15 amino acids. V was pared by 5 bases and J by 5 bases, with 19 bases between. TCRdb's table, derived via immunoSEQ multiplex PCR, lists solely in-frame clones and lacks some. The sample records around 65,000 clones, 90% to 95% being singletons. This clone was seen just once. Its matching antigen is unknown. This specimen was CD4+ or CD8+ T cells sorted from blood, taken in a trial of the OX40 agonist ivuxolimab. This chain links TRBV11-2 with TRBJ2-7; D tentatively reads TRBD1 or TRBD2 (6 bases each). This receptor was obtained from an adult with an advanced solid tumor such as melanoma, head and neck, liver or kidney cancer. In DNA, the CDR3 is TGTGCCAGCAGCGGGGGGCGGACGAACATCGACGAGCAGTACTTC. Amino acids: CASSGGRTNIDEQYF.